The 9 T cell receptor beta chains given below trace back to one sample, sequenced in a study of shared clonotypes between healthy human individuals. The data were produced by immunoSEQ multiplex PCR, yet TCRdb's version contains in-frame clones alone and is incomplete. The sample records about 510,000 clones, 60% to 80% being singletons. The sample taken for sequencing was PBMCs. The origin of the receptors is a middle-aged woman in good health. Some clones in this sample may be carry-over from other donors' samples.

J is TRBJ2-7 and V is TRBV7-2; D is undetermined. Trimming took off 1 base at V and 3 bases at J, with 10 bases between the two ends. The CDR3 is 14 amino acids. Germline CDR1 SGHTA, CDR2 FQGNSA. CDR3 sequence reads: CASSLGPEVYEQYF. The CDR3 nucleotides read TGTGCCAGCAGCTTAGGACCCGAGGTCTACGAGCAGTACTTC.

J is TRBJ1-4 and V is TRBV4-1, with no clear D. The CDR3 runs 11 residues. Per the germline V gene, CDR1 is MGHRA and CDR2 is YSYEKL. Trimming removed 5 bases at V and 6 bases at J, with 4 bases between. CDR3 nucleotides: TGCGCCAGCAGCTCGCATGAAAAACTGTTTTTT. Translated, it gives CASSSHEKLFF.

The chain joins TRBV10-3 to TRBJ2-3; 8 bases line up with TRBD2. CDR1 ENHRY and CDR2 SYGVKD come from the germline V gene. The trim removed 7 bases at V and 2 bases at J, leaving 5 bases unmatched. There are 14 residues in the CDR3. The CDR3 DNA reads TGTGCCATCACCGGGACTAGACCCACAGATACGCAGTATTTT. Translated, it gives CAITGTRPTDTQYF.

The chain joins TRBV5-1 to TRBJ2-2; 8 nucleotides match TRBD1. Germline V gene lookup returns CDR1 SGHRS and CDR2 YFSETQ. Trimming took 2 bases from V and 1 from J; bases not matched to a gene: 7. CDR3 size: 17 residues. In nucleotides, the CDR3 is TGCGCCAGCAGCTTCCCCCTCGGGACAGGGAACACCGGGGAGCTGTTTTTT. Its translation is CASSFPLGTGNTGELFF.

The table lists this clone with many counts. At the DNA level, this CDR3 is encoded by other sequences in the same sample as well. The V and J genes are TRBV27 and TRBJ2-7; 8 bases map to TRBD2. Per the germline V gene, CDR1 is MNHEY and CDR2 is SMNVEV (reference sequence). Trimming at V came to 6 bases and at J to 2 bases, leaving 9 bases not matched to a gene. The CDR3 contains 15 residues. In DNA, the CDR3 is TGTGCCAGCAGCCGACGACCGGGACTAGCCTACGAGCAGTACTTC. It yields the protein CASSRRPGLAYEQYF.

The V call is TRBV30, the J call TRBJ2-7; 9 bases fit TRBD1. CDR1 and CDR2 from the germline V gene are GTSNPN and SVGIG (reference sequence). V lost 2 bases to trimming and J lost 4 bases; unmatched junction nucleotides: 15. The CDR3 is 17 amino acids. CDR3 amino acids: CAWSSLYRTGVLYEQYF. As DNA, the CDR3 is TGTGCCTGGAGTTCCTTATACCGGACAGGGGTTTTATACGAGCAGTACTTC. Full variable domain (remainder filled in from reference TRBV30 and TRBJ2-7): SQTIHQWPATLVQPVGSPLSLECTVEGTSNPNLYWYRQAAGRGLQLLFYSVGIGQISSEVPQNLSASRPQDRQFILSSKKLLLSDSGFYLCAWSSLYRTGVLYEQYFGPGTRLTVT.

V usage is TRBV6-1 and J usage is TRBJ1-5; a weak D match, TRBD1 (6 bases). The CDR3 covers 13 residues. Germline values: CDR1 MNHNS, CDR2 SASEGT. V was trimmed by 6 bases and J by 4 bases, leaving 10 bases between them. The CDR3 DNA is TGTGCCAGCAGGAGACAGGTTAATCAGCCCCAGCATTTT. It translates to CASRRQVNQPQHF.

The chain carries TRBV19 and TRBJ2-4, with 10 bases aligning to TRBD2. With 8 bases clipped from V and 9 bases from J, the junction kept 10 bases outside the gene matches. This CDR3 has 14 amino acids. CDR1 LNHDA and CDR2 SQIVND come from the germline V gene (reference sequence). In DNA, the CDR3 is TGTGCCAGTTCTCTAGCGGGAGTACCTCGCATTCAGTACTTC. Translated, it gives CASSLAGVPRIQYF.

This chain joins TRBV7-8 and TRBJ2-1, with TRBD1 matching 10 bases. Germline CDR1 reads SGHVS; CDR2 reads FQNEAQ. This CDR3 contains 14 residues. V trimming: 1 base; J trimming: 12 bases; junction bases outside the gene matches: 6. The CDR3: CASSLEWTGGWQFF. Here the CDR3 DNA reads TGTGCCAGCAGCTTAGAGTGGACAGGGGGTTGGCAGTTCTTC.